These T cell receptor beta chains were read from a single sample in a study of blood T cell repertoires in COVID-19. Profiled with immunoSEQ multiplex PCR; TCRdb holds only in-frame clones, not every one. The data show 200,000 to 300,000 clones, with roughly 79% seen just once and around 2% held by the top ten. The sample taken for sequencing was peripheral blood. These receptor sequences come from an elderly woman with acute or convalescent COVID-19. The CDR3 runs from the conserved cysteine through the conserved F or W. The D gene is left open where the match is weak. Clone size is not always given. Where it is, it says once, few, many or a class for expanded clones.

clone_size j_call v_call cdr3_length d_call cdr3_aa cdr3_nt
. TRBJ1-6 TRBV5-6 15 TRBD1 CASSLGTGGRSPLHF TGTGCCAGCAGCTTGGGGACAGGGGGACGTTCACCCCTCCACTTT
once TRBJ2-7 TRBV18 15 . CASSPGGGHVGEQYF TGTGCCAGCTCACCAGGTGGGGGCCACGTAGGCGAGCAGTACTTC
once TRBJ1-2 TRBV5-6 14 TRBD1 CASSRTGETNGYTF TGTGCCAGCAGCCGGACAGGGGAGACGAATGGCTACACCTTC
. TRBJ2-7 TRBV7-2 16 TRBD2 CASSLAPSGGAGEQYF TGTGCCAGCAGCTTAGCTCCCAGCGGGGGGGCCGGGGAGCAGTACTTC
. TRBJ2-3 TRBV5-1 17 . CASSLEVTGLPPDTQYF TGCGCCAGCAGCTTGGAGGTCACGGGACTCCCGCCAGATACGCAGTATTTT
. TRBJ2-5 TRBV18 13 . CASSPLAQETQYF TGTGCCAGCTCCCCGTTAGCTCAAGAGACCCAGTACTTC
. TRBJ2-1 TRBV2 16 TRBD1 CASRLTGVSSYNEQFF TGTGCCAGCAGGCTGACAGGGGTAAGCTCCTACAATGAGCAGTTCTTC
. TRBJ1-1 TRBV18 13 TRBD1 CASSLGQGVEAFF TGTGCCAGCTCCCTCGGACAGGGGGTTGAAGCTTTCTTT
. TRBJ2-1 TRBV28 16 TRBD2 CASINLAGGLNNEQFF TGTGCCAGCATTAATCTAGCGGGAGGGCTTAACAATGAGCAGTTCTTC
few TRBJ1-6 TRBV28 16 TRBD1 CASSKQTGAYNSPLHF TGTGCCAGCAGTAAACAGACAGGGGCCTATAATTCACCCCTCCACTTT
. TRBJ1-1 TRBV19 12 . CASSTGFPEAFF TGTGCCAGTAGTACAGGGTTCCCTGAAGCTTTCTTT
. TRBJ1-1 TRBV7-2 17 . CASSLAPIGRVNTEAFF TGTGCCAGCAGCTTAGCGCCCATTGGGAGGGTAAACACTGAAGCTTTCTTT
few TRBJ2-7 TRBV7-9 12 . CASSLQLHEQYF TGTGCCAGCAGCCTACAGCTCCACGAGCAGTACTTC
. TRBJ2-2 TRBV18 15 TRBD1 CASSEDRVSTGELFF TGTGCCAGCTCAGAAGACAGGGTTAGCACCGGGGAGCTGTTTTTT
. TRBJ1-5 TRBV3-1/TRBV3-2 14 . CASSQGLNNQPQHF TGTGCCAGCAGCCAAGGTCTTAACAATCAGCCCCAGCATTTT
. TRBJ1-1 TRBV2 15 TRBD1 CASSGQGGRGTEAFF TGTGCCAGCAGCGGACAGGGAGGTAGGGGCACTGAAGCTTTCTTT
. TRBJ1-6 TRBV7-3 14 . CASSLSGGNSPLHF TGTGCCAGCAGCTTATCAGGCGGGAATTCACCCCTCCACTTT
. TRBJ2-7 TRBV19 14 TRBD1 CASRGTGGSYEQYF TGTGCCAGTAGGGGGACAGGGGGTTCCTACGAGCAGTACTTC
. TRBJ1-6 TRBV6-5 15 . CASSYESRQSSPLHF TGTGCCAGCAGTTATGAGTCCCGACAGTCTTCACCCCTCCACTTT
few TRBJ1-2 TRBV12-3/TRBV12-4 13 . CASSFGEGYGYTF TGTGCCAGCAGTTTCGGGGAGGGCTATGGCTACACCTTC
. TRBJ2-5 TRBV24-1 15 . CATSVKTGPQETQYF TGTGCCACCAGTGTGAAAACAGGACCCCAAGAGACCCAGTACTTC
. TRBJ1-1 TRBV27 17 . CASSLIPTQGMNTEAFF TGTGCCAGCAGTTTAATCCCCACGCAGGGCATGAACACTGAAGCTTTCTTT
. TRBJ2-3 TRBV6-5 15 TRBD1 CASSYAGQGTDTQYF TGTGCCAGCAGTTACGCGGGACAGGGGACAGATACGCAGTATTTT
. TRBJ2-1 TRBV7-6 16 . CASSLGGSAGLSGAIF TGTGCCAGCAGCTTAGGGGGGTCGGCAGGACTTTCGGGAGCCATCTTC
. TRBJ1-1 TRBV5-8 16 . CASSPTGRGRFREAFF TGTGCCAGCAGCCCGACCGGGCGGGGGAGGTTTAGAGAAGCTTTCTTT
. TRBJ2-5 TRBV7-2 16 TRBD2 CASSFSRPGGQETQYF TGTGCCAGCAGCTTTTCGCGGCCGGGGGGCCAAGAGACCCAGTACTTC
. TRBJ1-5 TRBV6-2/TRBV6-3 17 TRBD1 CASSADRGGNSNQPQHF TGTGCCAGCAGCGCGGACAGGGGGGGGAATAGCAATCAGCCCCAGCATTTT
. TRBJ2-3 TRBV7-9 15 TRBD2 CASASRGGRRDTQYF TGTGCCAGCGCTTCCCGGGGCGGGAGAAGAGATACGCAGTATTTT
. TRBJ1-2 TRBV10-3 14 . CAISERAQGYGYTF TGTGCCATCAGTGAGAGGGCACAGGGCTATGGCTACACCTTC
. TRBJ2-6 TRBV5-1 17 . CASSLMSGVSGANVLTF TGCGCCAGCAGCTTGATGTCTGGAGTGTCTGGGGCCAACGTCCTGACTTTC
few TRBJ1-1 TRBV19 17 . CASSIEAGAAGNTEAFF TGTGCCAGTAGTATAGAGGCTGGGGCAGCGGGGAACACTGAAGCTTTCTTT
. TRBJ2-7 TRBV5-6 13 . CASSGGINYEQYF TGTGCCAGCAGCGGGGGCATTAACTACGAGCAGTACTTC
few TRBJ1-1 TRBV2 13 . CASSESLNTEAFF TGTGCCAGCAGTGAGAGCCTCAACACTGAAGCTTTCTTT
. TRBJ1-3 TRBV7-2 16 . CASSLAGADSGNTIYF TGTGCCAGCAGCTTAGCGGGAGCGGACTCTGGAAACACCATATATTTT
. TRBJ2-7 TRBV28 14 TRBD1 CASRSGQSIYEQYF TGTGCCAGCAGATCGGGACAGTCCATCTACGAGCAGTACTTC
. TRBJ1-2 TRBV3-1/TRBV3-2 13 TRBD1 CASSTRQGGGYTF TGTGCCAGCAGCACGCGACAGGGGGGCGGCTACACCTTC
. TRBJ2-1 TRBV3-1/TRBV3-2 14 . CASSQDLWGGEQFF TGTGCCAGCAGCCAAGATCTTTGGGGCGGTGAGCAGTTCTTC
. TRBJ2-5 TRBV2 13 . CASTTGPSRYRYF TGTGCCAGCACTACAGGGCCTAGCAGATATCGATACTTC
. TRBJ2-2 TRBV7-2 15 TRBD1 CASSPGQGGQRELFF TGTGCCAGCAGCCCGGGACAGGGAGGGCAGCGGGAGCTGTTTTTT
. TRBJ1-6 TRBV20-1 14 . CSASQGIYNSPLHF TGCAGTGCTAGTCAGGGCATCTATAATTCACCCCTCCACTTT
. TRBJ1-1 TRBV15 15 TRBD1 CATSRNRGLVLEAFF TGTGCCACCAGCAGGAACAGGGGACTTGTTCTTGAAGCTTTCTTT
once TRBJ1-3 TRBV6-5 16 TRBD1 CASSYSTGVRGNTIYF TGTGCCAGCAGTTACTCGACAGGGGTCAGGGGAAACACCATATATTTT
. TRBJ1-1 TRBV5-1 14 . CASSLDGGNTEAFF TGCGCCAGCAGCCTTGACGGGGGGAACACTGAAGCTTTCTTT
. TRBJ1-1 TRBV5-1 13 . CASSPDSDTEAFF TGCGCCAGCAGCCCGGACAGCGACACTGAAGCTTTCTTT
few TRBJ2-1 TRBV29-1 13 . CSVGLFRYNEQFF TGCAGCGTTGGGCTGTTCCGTTACAATGAGCAGTTCTTC
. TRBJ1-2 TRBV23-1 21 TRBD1 CASSPPDRVPLEQRTNYGYTF TGCGCCAGCAGTCCCCCGGACAGGGTGCCTTTAGAACAACGAACTAACTATGGCTACACCTTC
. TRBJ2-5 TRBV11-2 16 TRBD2 CASSLTAGGRVETQYF TGTGCCAGCAGCTTAACAGCGGGGGGGCGGGTCGAGACCCAGTACTTC
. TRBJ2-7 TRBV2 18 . CASSRRDIRPSLPYEQYF TGTGCCAGCAGTCGCCGGGACATCCGCCCGAGTTTGCCCTACGAGCAGTACTTC
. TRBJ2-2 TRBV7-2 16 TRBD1 CASSLRQGGWTGELFF TGTGCCAGCAGTTTACGACAGGGGGGGTGGACCGGGGAGCTGTTTTTT
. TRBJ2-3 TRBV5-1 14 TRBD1 CASSRGQGTDTQYF TGCGCCAGCAGCCGCGGACAGGGGACAGATACGCAGTATTTT